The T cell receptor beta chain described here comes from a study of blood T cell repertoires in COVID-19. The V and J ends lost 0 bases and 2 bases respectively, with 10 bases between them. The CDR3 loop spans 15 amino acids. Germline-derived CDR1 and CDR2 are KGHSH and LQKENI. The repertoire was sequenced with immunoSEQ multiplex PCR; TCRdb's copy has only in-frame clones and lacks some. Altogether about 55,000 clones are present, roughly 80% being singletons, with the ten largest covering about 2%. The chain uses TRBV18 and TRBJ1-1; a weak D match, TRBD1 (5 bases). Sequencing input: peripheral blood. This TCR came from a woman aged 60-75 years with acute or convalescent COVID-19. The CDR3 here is CASSPPPGLNTEAFF. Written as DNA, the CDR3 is TGTGCCAGCTCACCACCTCCAGGGCTCAACACTGAAGCTTTCTTT.